This T cell receptor (beta chain) was identified in a study of blood T cell repertoires in COVID-19. Germline lookup yields CDR1 SGHDT and CDR2 YYEEEE. With 2 bases removed from V and 7 bases from J, the gap between germline ends came to 15 bases. The CDR3 is made up of 14 amino acids. TCRdb's table, derived via immunoSEQ multiplex PCR, lists solely in-frame clones and lacks some. The sample lists tens of thousands of clones; about nine tenths were seen once. Specimen: peripheral blood. The rearrangement links TRBV5-6 to TRBJ1-1, with D possibly being TRBD1 (5 bases). The clonotype originates from a woman older than 75 with active or convalescent COVID-19. As DNA, the CDR3 is TGTGCCAGCAGCTTCCCCCAGGTGGGGGGTGAAGCTTTCTTT. Translation: CASSFPQVGGEAFF.